The present entry profiles one T cell receptor (beta chain) with its context. Treatment here: around 19 received Ad26.COV2.S at low or high dose, single or two shots; 5 received placebo; per-sample allocation not given. Collection of samples fell on day 63 after the first vaccine or placebo injection. Clones were sequenced by immunoSEQ multiplex PCR, and TCRdb holds only the in-frame ones, with some missing. The sample records 250,000 to 300,000 clones, about 90% being singletons. This entry belongs to a study of Ad26.COV2.S vaccination and SARS-CoV-2 variants. Material: peripheral blood, obtained in a trial of Ad26.COV2.S vaccine versus placebo. This clonotype originated in a person between 18 and 60 years old who received the Ad26.COV2.S COVID-19 vaccine or a placebo.

As DNA, the CDR3 is TGCGCCAGCAGTGGGCAACAGGGTCGAGATACGCAGTATTTT. Its protein product is CASSGQQGRDTQYF. The chain couples TRBV10-1 to TRBJ2-3; D is perhaps TRBD1 (6 bases). Germline V gene lookup returns CDR1 WNHNN and CDR2 SYGVQD (reference sequence). The CDR3 is 14 amino acids. V shed 4 bases and J shed 5 bases, with 13 bases lying between them.